This TCR beta chain is drawn from a study of breast tumors, draining lymph nodes, adjacent tissues. This clonotype was seen only a few times. Samples came from axillary lymph nodes draining the breast cancer. TCRdb processed the multiplex PCR reads anew with MiXCR; each CDR3 protein has one entry. Of tens of thousands of distinct CDR3 sequences listed, roughly a fifth are singletons. CDR1 is MDHEN and CDR2 is SYDVKM in the germline V gene. The CDR3 extends over 14 amino acids. V lost 4 bases, J lost 7 bases, and 13 bases lay in between. V usage is TRBV28 and J usage is TRBJ1-4; D is unclear. The sample taken for sequencing was axillary lymph node tissue. This clonotype was obtained from a female donor with breast cancer. Some clones in this sample may be carry-over from other donors' samples. CDR3 protein: CASSYVFGSEKLFF. The DNA for the CDR3 is TGTGCCAGCAGTTATGTGTTTGGGAGTGAAAAACTGTTTTTT.